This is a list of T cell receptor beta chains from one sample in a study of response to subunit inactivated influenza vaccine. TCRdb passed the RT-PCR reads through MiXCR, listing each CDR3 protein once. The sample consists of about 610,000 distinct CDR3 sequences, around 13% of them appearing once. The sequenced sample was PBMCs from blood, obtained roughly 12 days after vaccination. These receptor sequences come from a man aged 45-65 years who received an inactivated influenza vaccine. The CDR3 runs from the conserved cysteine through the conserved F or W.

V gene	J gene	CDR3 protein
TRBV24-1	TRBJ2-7	CATSDPGTSDIYEQYF
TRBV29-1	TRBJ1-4	CSVVTDNEKLFF
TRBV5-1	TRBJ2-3	CASRVGLRATDTQYF
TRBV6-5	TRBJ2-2	CASSYRQGPNTGELFF
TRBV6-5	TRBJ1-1	CASSYSIRGGTEAFF
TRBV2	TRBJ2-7	CASRYSGTGGFEQYF
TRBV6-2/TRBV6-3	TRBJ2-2	CASSPLPGQGIVGELFF
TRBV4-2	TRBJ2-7	CASSQEEGGFTYEQYF
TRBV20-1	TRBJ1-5	CSASTGISNQPQHF
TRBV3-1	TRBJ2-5	CASSQGGIQETQYF
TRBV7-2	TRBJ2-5	CASSLVAGGRETQYF
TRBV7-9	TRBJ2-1	CASSLSPGTSEQFF
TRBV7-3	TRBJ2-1	CASSLLGGGFPNEQFF
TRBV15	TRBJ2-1	CATSSPQRENEQFF
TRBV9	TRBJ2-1	CASSSSRASGSDEQFF
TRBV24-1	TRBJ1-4	CATSAGGPNEKLFF
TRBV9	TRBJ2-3	CASSAGGGTDTQYF
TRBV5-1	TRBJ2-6	CASSSTGGNGANVLTF
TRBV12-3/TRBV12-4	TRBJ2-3	CASTLNQGAPQDF
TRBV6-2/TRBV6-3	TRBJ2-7	CASRTGTSGRSEQYF
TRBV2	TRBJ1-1	CASSDWGNTEAFF
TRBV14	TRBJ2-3	CASSRFRDTQYF
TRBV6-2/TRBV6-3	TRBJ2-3	CASSSHGAGDTQYF
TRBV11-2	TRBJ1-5	CASSLGAGLNQPQHF
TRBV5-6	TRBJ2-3	CASSLTFLAGEADTQYF
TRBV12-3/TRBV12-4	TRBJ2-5	CASSFHGSKETQYF
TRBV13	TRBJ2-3	CASSYRSGTSGSKGDTQYF
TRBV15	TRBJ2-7	CATRPVPSETGIDEQYF
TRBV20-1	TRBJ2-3	CSARETSGPTDTQYF
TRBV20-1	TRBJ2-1	CSASPQGGSSYNEQFF
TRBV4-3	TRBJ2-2	CASSQTRGLGSAINTGELFF
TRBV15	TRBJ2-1	CATSRETRSYNEQFF
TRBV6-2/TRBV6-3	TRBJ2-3	CASSYVSITDTQYF
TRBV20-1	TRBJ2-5	CSAPWLGGFQETQYF
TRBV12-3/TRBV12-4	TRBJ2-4	CASSTLAGGLSGIQYF
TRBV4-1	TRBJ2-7	CASSQVLGAYEQYF
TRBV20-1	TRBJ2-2	CSAQARARNTGELFF
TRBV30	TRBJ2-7	CAWSENYEQYF
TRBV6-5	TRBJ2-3	CASSYSFIRSTDTQYF
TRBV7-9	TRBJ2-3	CASSLGAYTQYF
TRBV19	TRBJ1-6	CASSISGQINSPLHF
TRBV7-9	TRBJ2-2	CASSLLQGSTGELFF
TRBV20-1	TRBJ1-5	CSQGAGDQPQHF
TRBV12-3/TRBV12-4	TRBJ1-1	CASLGFQNTEAFF
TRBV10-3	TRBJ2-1	CAISERRENRNEQFF
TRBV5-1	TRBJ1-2	CASSLRGQGAGGYTF